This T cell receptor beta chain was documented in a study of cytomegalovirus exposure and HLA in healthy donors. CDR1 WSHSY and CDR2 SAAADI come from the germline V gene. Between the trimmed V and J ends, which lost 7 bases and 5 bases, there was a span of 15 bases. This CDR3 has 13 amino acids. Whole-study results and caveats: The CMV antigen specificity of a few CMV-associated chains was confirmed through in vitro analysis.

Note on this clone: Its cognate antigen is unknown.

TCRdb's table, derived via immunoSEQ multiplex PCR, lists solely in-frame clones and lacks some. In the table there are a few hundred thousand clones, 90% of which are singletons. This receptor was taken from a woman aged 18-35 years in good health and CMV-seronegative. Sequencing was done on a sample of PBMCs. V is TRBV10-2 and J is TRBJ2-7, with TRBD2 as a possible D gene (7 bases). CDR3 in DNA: TGCGCCAGCACCCGGGGGGACATAAACGAGCAGTACGTC. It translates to CASTRGDINEQYV.